This T cell receptor beta chain was found in a study of OX40 agonist ivuxolimab in advanced cancers. The table lists this clone with a count of one. Repertoires were generated with immunoSEQ multiplex PCR, while TCRdb's copy carries only in-frame clones and drops some. The sample lists tens of thousands of clones, roughly 93% occurring once. The specimen was CD4+ or CD8+ T cells sorted from blood, collected in a trial of the OX40 agonist ivuxolimab. The receptor's source is an adult with an advanced solid tumor such as melanoma, head and neck, liver or kidney cancer.

CDR3 sequence (DNA): TGTGCCAGTAGTACCCGACAGGGATTTAACTATGGCTACACCTTC. As protein: CASSTRQGFNYGYTF. The chain links TRBV19 to TRBJ1-2; TRBD1 aligns across 7 bases. The germline gives CDR1 LNHDA, CDR2 SQIVND (reference sequence). The J segment lost 1 base and the V segment lost 4 bases, leaving 6 bases of the junction unmatched. This CDR3 region has 15 residues.